Sequencing of this TCR beta chain was carried out in a study of T-cell reconstitution after alpha-beta-depleted transplantation in children. This CDR3 region has 16 residues. Germline V CDR1 and CDR2: MNHNS, SASEGT. V lost 7 bases and J lost 2; bases outside the gene matches: 11. For TCRbeta, the library was prepared with unique molecular identifiers. From the PCR reads, TCRdb called clonotypes with MiXCR, one entry per CDR3 protein. Of roughly 500,000 distinct CDR3 sequences listed, about an eighth are singletons. The clonotype comes from a human donor who donated a stem cell graft to a child with combined immunodeficiency. The material sequenced was PBMCs from the stem cell graft donor, taken from the stem cell graft. V gene TRBV6-1 combines with J gene TRBJ2-7; TRBD2 matches 10 bases. The chain's CDR3 is CASKREGGNTPYEQYF. The DNA for the CDR3 is TGTGCCAGCAAGCGGGAGGGGGGGAACACTCCCTACGAGCAGTACTTC.